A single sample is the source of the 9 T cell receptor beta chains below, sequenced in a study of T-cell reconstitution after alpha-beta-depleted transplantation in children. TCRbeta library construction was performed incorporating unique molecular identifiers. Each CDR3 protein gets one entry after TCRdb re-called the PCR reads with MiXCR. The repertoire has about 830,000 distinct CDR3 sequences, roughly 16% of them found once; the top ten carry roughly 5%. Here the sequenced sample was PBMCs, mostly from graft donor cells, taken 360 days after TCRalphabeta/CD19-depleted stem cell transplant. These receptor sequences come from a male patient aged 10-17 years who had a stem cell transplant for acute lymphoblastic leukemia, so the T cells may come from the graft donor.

The CDR3 is CASSLPDWADTQYF. The DNA of the CDR3 is TGTGCCAGCAGCCTGCCGGACTGGGCAGATACGCAGTATTTT. This chain links TRBV3-1 with TRBJ2-3, with D possibly being TRBD2 (5 bases). The CDR3 consists of 14 residues. Trimming took off 4 bases at V and 4 bases at J, with 12 bases between the two ends. CDR1 is LGHDT, CDR2 YNNKEL, per germline (reference sequence).

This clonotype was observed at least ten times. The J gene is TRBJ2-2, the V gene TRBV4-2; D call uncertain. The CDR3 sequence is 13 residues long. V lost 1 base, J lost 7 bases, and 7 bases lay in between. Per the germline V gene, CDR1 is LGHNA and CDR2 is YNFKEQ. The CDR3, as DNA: TGTGCCAGCAGCCAAGTCAAATTCGGGGAGCTGTTTTTT. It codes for CASSQVKFGELFF.

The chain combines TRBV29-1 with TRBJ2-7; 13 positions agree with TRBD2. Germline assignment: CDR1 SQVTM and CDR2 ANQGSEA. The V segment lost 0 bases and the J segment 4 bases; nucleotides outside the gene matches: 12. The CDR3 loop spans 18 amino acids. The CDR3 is CSVEDRATSGRVRYEQYF. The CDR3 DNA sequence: TGCAGCGTTGAAGATCGAGCTACTAGCGGGAGGGTACGTTACGAGCAGTACTTC.

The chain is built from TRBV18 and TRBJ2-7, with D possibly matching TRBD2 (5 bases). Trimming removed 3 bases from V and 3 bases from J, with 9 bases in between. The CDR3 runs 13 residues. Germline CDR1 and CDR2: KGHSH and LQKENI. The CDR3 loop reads CASSPRVIYEQYF. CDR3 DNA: TGTGCCAGCTCACCGAGGGTCATCTACGAGCAGTACTTC.

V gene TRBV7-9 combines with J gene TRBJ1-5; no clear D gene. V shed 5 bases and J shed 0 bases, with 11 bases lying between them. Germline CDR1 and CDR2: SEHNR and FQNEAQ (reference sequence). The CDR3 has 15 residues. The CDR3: CASSQDGYSNQPQHF. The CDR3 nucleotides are TGTGCCAGCAGCCAGGACGGGTATAGCAATCAGCCCCAGCATTTT.

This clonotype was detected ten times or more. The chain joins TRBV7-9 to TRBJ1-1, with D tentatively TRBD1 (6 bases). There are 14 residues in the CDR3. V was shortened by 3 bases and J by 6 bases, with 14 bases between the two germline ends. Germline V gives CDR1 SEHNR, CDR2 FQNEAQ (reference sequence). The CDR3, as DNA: TGTGCCAGCAGCTTCGGGGGACAATTCTCTGAAGCTTTCTTT. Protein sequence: CASSFGGQFSEAFF.

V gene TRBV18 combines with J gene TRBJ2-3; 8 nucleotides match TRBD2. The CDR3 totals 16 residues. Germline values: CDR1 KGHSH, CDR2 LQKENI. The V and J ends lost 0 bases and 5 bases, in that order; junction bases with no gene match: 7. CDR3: CASSPPTGGPGDTQYF. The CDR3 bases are TGTGCCAGCTCACCACCGACGGGAGGGCCTGGAGATACGCAGTATTTT.

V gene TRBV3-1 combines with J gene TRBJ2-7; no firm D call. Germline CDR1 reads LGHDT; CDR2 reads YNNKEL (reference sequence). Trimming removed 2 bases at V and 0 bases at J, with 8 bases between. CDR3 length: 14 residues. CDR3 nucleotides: TGTGCCAGCAGCCAACAGGCGAGCTCCTACGAGCAGTACTTC. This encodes CASSQQASSYEQYF.

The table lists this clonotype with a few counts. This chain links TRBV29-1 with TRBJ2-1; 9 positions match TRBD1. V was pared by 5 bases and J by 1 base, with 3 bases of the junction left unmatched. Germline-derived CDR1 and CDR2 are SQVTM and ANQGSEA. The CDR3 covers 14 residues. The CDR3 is CSVPGQGSYNEQFF. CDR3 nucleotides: TGCAGCGTTCCGGGACAGGGTTCCTACAATGAGCAGTTCTTC.